The rows below give T cell receptor beta chains drawn from one sample of a study of CD8 T cells in Susac syndrome. MiXCR, run by TCRdb on the immunoSEQ multiplex PCR reads, gives a single entry per CDR3 protein. Seen here are under 150,000 distinct CDR3 sequences, 75% to 90% observed once, and the top ten hold roughly 0.5%. Sequenced sample: CD8+ T cells from PBMCs. These receptors all stem from a human donor with multiple sclerosis. Both conserved end residues are part of each CDR3. D genes are given only for firm matches. The size of a clone is reported for some rows only, either as once, few or many, or as a class for expanded clones.

J gene: TRBJ1-5; V gene: TRBV7-9; D gene: -; clone size: -; CDR3 protein: CASSSPGHNQPQHF
J gene: TRBJ2-1; V gene: TRBV11-2; D gene: -; clone size: once; CDR3 protein: CASSLTVNEQFF
J gene: TRBJ1-1; V gene: TRBV12-3/TRBV12-4; D gene: -; clone size: -; CDR3 protein: CASSVSMNTEAFF
J gene: TRBJ2-7; V gene: TRBV7-9; D gene: TRBD1; clone size: -; CDR3 protein: CASTPTGAGYEQYF
J gene: TRBJ2-1; V gene: TRBV27; D gene: TRBD2; clone size: -; CDR3 protein: CASSFSAGVVGNEQFF
J gene: TRBJ2-3; V gene: TRBV15; D gene: -; clone size: -; CDR3 protein: CATSRGQAGSTDTQYF
J gene: TRBJ1-1; V gene: TRBV6-1; D gene: TRBD1; clone size: -; CDR3 protein: CASRSLTGGTEAFF
J gene: TRBJ2-7; V gene: TRBV7-8; D gene: -; clone size: -; CDR3 protein: CASSLAEGANEQYF
J gene: TRBJ1-2; V gene: TRBV27; D gene: TRBD1; clone size: -; CDR3 protein: CASSYQGVGYGYTF
J gene: TRBJ2-1; V gene: TRBV19; D gene: -; clone size: -; CDR3 protein: CASSPGTYNEQFF
J gene: TRBJ2-3; V gene: TRBV4-1; D gene: TRBD2; clone size: -; CDR3 protein: CASSHAGEGVYTQYF
J gene: TRBJ1-1; V gene: TRBV27; D gene: -; clone size: -; CDR3 protein: CASRLQRVTEAFF
J gene: TRBJ2-2; V gene: TRBV27; D gene: -; clone size: -; CDR3 protein: CASSAGIGELFF
J gene: TRBJ2-1; V gene: TRBV29-1; D gene: TRBD2; clone size: -; CDR3 protein: CSVVGRYDTSVSYNEQFF
J gene: TRBJ2-3; V gene: TRBV3-1; D gene: -; clone size: once; CDR3 protein: CASSQDVTGIPSSTDTQYF
J gene: TRBJ2-1; V gene: TRBV29-1; D gene: -; clone size: few; CDR3 protein: CSVQGGDRSYNEQFF
J gene: TRBJ1-2; V gene: TRBV6-1; D gene: -; clone size: -; CDR3 protein: CASSARGSNYGYTF
J gene: TRBJ2-3; V gene: TRBV7-8; D gene: TRBD1; clone size: -; CDR3 protein: CASSLDSLGSGTGATDTQYF
J gene: TRBJ2-5; V gene: TRBV15; D gene: TRBD2; clone size: -; CDR3 protein: CATSRIGGESQETQYF
J gene: TRBJ1-2; V gene: TRBV10-3; D gene: TRBD1; clone size: -; CDR3 protein: CAIRDRVYGNYGYTF
J gene: TRBJ1-2; V gene: TRBV30; D gene: TRBD1; clone size: once; CDR3 protein: CAWSVSAGGGDGYTF
J gene: TRBJ1-1; V gene: TRBV20-1; D gene: -; clone size: once; CDR3 protein: CSAPGRGAMNTEAFF
J gene: TRBJ2-1; V gene: TRBV7-9; D gene: TRBD1; clone size: -; CDR3 protein: CASSQDRGGDEQFF
J gene: TRBJ1-3; V gene: TRBV19; D gene: -; clone size: -; CDR3 protein: CASSIDDSSGNTIYF
J gene: TRBJ2-1; V gene: TRBV3-1; D gene: TRBD1; clone size: -; CDR3 protein: CASSHLLGSGTGGLEQFF
J gene: TRBJ2-1; V gene: TRBV13; D gene: -; clone size: -; CDR3 protein: CASSYDSSSYNEQFF
J gene: TRBJ1-2; V gene: TRBV9; D gene: -; clone size: -; CDR3 protein: CASSVNLVGADYGYTF
J gene: TRBJ2-2; V gene: TRBV19; D gene: -; clone size: -; CDR3 protein: CAISPGTRSTGELFF
J gene: TRBJ2-1; V gene: TRBV19; D gene: -; clone size: -; CDR3 protein: CASSIDLEGLSEQFF
J gene: TRBJ1-4; V gene: TRBV7-9; D gene: -; clone size: -; CDR3 protein: CASSLSDTNEKLFF
J gene: TRBJ2-7; V gene: TRBV7-8; D gene: TRBD1; clone size: -; CDR3 protein: CASSLGTGEGYEQYF
J gene: TRBJ2-5; V gene: TRBV28; D gene: -; clone size: -; CDR3 protein: CASSSRLQETQYF
J gene: TRBJ2-1; V gene: TRBV11-2; D gene: TRBD2; clone size: once; CDR3 protein: CASSLEALAGNEQFF
J gene: TRBJ2-2; V gene: TRBV20-1; D gene: -; clone size: once; CDR3 protein: CSARDHWFRELFF
J gene: TRBJ2-7; V gene: TRBV29-1; D gene: TRBD1; clone size: -; CDR3 protein: CSVRDRGPEQYF
J gene: TRBJ2-5; V gene: TRBV7-9; D gene: TRBD2; clone size: -; CDR3 protein: CASSSTSAYQETQYF
J gene: TRBJ1-5; V gene: TRBV4-1; D gene: -; clone size: -; CDR3 protein: CASSQDLGRANQPQHF
J gene: TRBJ2-5; V gene: TRBV6-5; D gene: TRBD1; clone size: few; CDR3 protein: CASSYSMAGTGEETQYF
J gene: TRBJ1-5; V gene: TRBV6-1; D gene: -; clone size: few; CDR3 protein: CASRDRTDQPQHF
J gene: TRBJ1-2; V gene: TRBV6-5; D gene: -; clone size: -; CDR3 protein: CASSYSEGDGYTF
J gene: TRBJ2-5; V gene: TRBV7-8; D gene: -; clone size: -; CDR3 protein: CASSLGYRQETQYF
J gene: TRBJ1-1; V gene: TRBV12-3/TRBV12-4; D gene: -; clone size: -; CDR3 protein: CASRFGLAEGFF
J gene: TRBJ2-5; V gene: TRBV6-1; D gene: -; clone size: -; CDR3 protein: CASARPQETQYF
J gene: TRBJ2-2; V gene: TRBV6-1; D gene: TRBD2; clone size: -; CDR3 protein: CASTLAGDNTGELFF
J gene: TRBJ1-1; V gene: TRBV15; D gene: -; clone size: -; CDR3 protein: CATSAMGGTEAFF
J gene: TRBJ2-1; V gene: TRBV4-3; D gene: -; clone size: -; CDR3 protein: CASSQTFSGLYNEQFF
J gene: TRBJ1-2; V gene: TRBV27; D gene: TRBD1; clone size: once; CDR3 protein: CASSLSQGAGYGYTF
J gene: TRBJ1-5; V gene: TRBV20-1; D gene: TRBD1; clone size: -; CDR3 protein: CSAYPTGGAWNQPQHF
J gene: TRBJ2-7; V gene: TRBV14; D gene: -; clone size: -; CDR3 protein: CASSQVASGVTGQYF
J gene: TRBJ2-1; V gene: TRBV7-9; D gene: -; clone size: -; CDR3 protein: CASSFIMNEQFF
J gene: TRBJ2-5; V gene: TRBV28; D gene: TRBD2; clone size: -; CDR3 protein: CARGGGGAVETQYF
J gene: TRBJ1-1; V gene: TRBV27; D gene: -; clone size: -; CDR3 protein: CASTPQSAGRMRTEAFF
J gene: TRBJ1-1; V gene: TRBV4-1; D gene: -; clone size: -; CDR3 protein: CASSQDAGANTEAFF
J gene: TRBJ1-3; V gene: TRBV3-1; D gene: -; clone size: -; CDR3 protein: CASSQDRASGNTIYF